The clone carrying this T cell receptor (beta chain) is a singleton in its sample. There are 17 residues in the CDR3. The V gene end was trimmed by 3 bases and the J gene end by 6 bases; junction bases not matched to a gene: 15. CDR1 and CDR2 (germline): SQVTM, ANQGSEA. The data are from a study of T cell responses to AZD1222 COVID-19 vaccine. Clones were sequenced by immunoSEQ multiplex PCR, and TCRdb holds only the in-frame ones, with some missing. The repertoire includes around 130,000 clones, approximately 88% of them detected once, and approximately 8% sits in the top ten. This receptor was taken from an adult in good health. The J gene is TRBJ1-3, the V gene TRBV29-1; 9 nucleotides align to TRBD1. The sample here was peripheral blood, taken on day 0 of AZD1222 vaccination. This chain's CDR3 is CSVDGTGHDYGVNTIYF. As DNA, the CDR3 is TGCAGCGTTGACGGGACAGGGCACGATTACGGGGTAAACACCATATATTTT.